This T cell receptor (beta chain) was retrieved from a study of blood T cell repertoires in COVID-19. Study-level background: Sources were T cells, B-cell-depleted T cells, or PBMCs; the material itself was cDNA or gDNA.

Individuals aged roughly 18 to 95 years were recruited from 24 US areas. Cohort 3 recovery required two negative PCRs, clearance, or symptom resolution. Profiled with immunoSEQ multiplex PCR; TCRdb holds only in-frame clones, not every one. This table has about 270,000 clones, about nine tenths appearing once. Points on this clone: The sample has other DNA sequences that encode this CDR3 too.

Losses at the gene ends were 4 bases for V and 1 base for J; bases not matched to a gene: 3. CDR3 size: 14 residues. Germline V gene data show CDR1 as SGHRS and CDR2 as YFSETQ. Sequenced material: PBMCs or T cells enriched from blood (not recorded which). The TCR was taken from a woman between 50 and 59 years old who had recovered from COVID-19. The chain employs TRBV5-1 and TRBJ2-7, with TRBD1 matching 9 bases. The CDR3 is CASSEDRGSYEQYF. The DNA of the CDR3 is TGCGCCAGCAGCGAAGACAGGGGGTCCTACGAGCAGTACTTC. Together with reference TRBV5-1 and TRBJ2-7, the CDR3 gives the full variable domain: KAGVTQTPRYLIKTRGQQVTLSCSPISGHRSVSWYQQTPGQGLQFLFEYFSETQRNKGNFPGRFSGRQFSNSRSEMNVSTLELGDSALYLCASSEDRGSYEQYFGPGTRLTVT.